This TCR beta chain was recovered during a study of CD8 T cells in Susac syndrome. RNA totalling about 0.5 to 1 ug underwent reverse transcription with random hexamers. immunoSEQ multiplex PCR amplified TCR beta CDR3 across 54 Vbeta, 13 Jbeta. TCRdb re-called the immunoSEQ multiplex PCR reads through MiXCR, storing one row per CDR3 protein. The sample lists 300,000 to 350,000 distinct CDR3 sequences, about 92% occurring once. From blood CD8+ and CD4+ T cells, TCR beta sequences were generated. CDR1 and CDR2 (germline): MNHEY, SMNVEV (reference sequence). CDR3 length equals 16 residues. V shed 5 bases and J shed 9 bases, with 20 bases lying between them.

Sequenced sample: CD4+ T cells from PBMCs. The chain is built from TRBV27 and TRBJ1-6; D remains ambiguous. This receptor was obtained from a human donor with multiple sclerosis. The CDR3 is CASSPDIRRAVSPLHF. In nucleotides, the CDR3 is TGTGCCAGCAGTCCTGATATTAGAAGGGCCGTTTCACCCCTCCACTTT.